Each of the 4 T cell receptor beta chains below was sequenced from the same sample in a study of T cell responses to AZD1222 COVID-19 vaccine. Data came from immunoSEQ multiplex PCR; TCRdb stores just in-frame clones and leaves some out. Of 120,000 or so clones listed, 75% to 90% are singletons. This specimen was peripheral blood, taken on day 0 of MenACWY control vaccination. The source of these receptors is an adult in good health.

This clone appeared a few times. V is TRBV7-2 and J is TRBJ1-6; D is possibly TRBD1 (5 bases). V was clipped by 6 bases and J by 7 bases, with 13 bases between them. The CDR3 totals 14 residues. Germline V gene data show CDR1 as SGHTA and CDR2 as FQGNSA. The CDR3 region has the DNA TGTGCCAGCAGAACCTCGGGGGTCAATTCACCCCTCCACTTT. The encoded protein is CASRTSGVNSPLHF.

V is TRBV7-9 and J is TRBJ1-5; no clear D. Trimming took 3 bases from V and 5 from J, leaving 5 bases between them. The germline gives CDR1 SEHNR, CDR2 FQNEAQ (reference sequence). This CDR3 has 12 amino acids. CDR3 protein: CASSFGDQPQHF. The DNA of the CDR3 is TGTGCCAGCAGCTTTGGAGATCAGCCCCAGCATTTT. The entire variable domain, with the rest obtained from reference TRBV7-9 and TRBJ1-5, is as follows: DTGVSQNPRHKITKRGQNVTFRCDPISEHNRLYWYRQTLGQGPEFLTYFQNEAQLEKSRLLSDRFSAERPKGSFSTLEIQRTEQGDSAMYLCASSFGDQPQHFGDGTRLSIL.

The CDR3 reads CASSLGFEGPFHEQFF. CDR3 DNA: TGTGCCAGCAGCTTAGGATTCGAGGGTCCGTTCCATGAGCAGTTCTTC. This chain links TRBV7-9 with TRBJ2-1, with D perhaps matching TRBD2 (5 bases). The germline CDR1 and CDR2 sequences are SEHNR and FQNEAQ (reference sequence). The CDR3 has 16 residues. Trimming removed 1 base from V and 8 bases from J, with 18 bases in between.

The rearrangement joins TRBV6-5 to TRBJ1-1; unclear D gene. Trimming removed 6 bases at V and 0 bases at J, with 11 bases between. The CDR3 is 14 amino acids. Germline V CDR1 and CDR2: MNHEY, SVGAGI. The CDR3 nucleotides read TGTGCCAGCAGCAAAGGGAGGCTGAACACTGAAGCTTTCTTT. This gives the protein CASSKGRLNTEAFF.